This is a list of T cell receptor beta chains from one sample in a study of blood T cell repertoires in COVID-19. Measured with immunoSEQ multiplex PCR; TCRdb has only the in-frame clones, and not every one. The repertoire consists of roughly 300,000 clones, with nearly 90% occurring once and the leading ten covering approximately 6%. Source material: PBMCs or T cells enriched from blood (not recorded which). The receptors derive from a woman in her twenties or thirties who had recovered from COVID-19. The CDR3 runs from the conserved cysteine through the conserved F or W. D genes are given only for firm matches. Not every row has a clone size; where given, it reads once, few, many or a size class.

TRBJ1-2 TRBV20-1 many NA TGCAGTGCTAGTTACGGGGAGAAATATGGCTACACCTTC CSASYGEKYGYTF
TRBJ1-1 TRBV3-1/TRBV3-2 few TRBD1 TGTGCCAGCAGCCAAACGACAGGGAAAGCTTTCTTT CASSQTTGKAFF
TRBJ2-1 TRBV7-9 NA TRBD2 TGTGCCAGCAGAGAACGGGGGGGCTCCTACAATGAGCAGTTCTTC CASRERGGSYNEQFF
TRBJ2-7 TRBV19 NA NA TGTGCCAGTAGTATAGAAGGGGCAGGGTCGGTCTACGAGCAGTACTTC CASSIEGAGSVYEQYF
TRBJ1-2 TRBV7-3 few NA TGTGCCAGCAGTTCCACCCCCCTATATGGCTACACCTTC CASSSTPLYGYTF
TRBJ1-2 TRBV18 NA TRBD1 TGTGCCAGCTCACCTCAGGGACAGGGTGCATATGGCTACACCTTC CASSPQGQGAYGYTF
TRBJ1-4 TRBV6-5 NA NA TGTGCCAGCAAATACAGGGAAGATGAAAAACTGTTTTTT CASKYREDEKLFF
TRBJ2-7 TRBV12-5 NA NA TGTGCTAGTGGTTTGACAGAGGGAGAGCAGTACTTC CASGLTEGEQYF
TRBJ1-3 TRBV18 NA NA TGTGCCAGCTCACTAGACAGGAAGATTGGAAACACCATATATTTT CASSLDRKIGNTIYF
TRBJ2-7 TRBV5-6 NA TRBD1 TGTGCCAGCAGGATGACAGGGGGTGGCCACGAGCAGTACTTC CASRMTGGGHEQYF
TRBJ1-1 TRBV5-1 NA TRBD1 TGCGCCAGCAGCTTGCAAACAGGGGGCTACACTGAAGCTTTCTTT CASSLQTGGYTEAFF
TRBJ2-7 TRBV6-5 NA NA TGTGCCAGCAGCAAGGAGAGATCCTACGAGCAGTACTTC CASSKERSYEQYF
TRBJ1-4 TRBV7-9 NA NA TGTGCCAGCAGCCCGAACAGGTCTCTCAAACTGTTTTTT CASSPNRSLKLFF
TRBJ2-7 TRBV27 NA TRBD1 TGTGCCAGCAGCCACCGAACCCTGGGACAGGGGGACGAGCAGTACTTC CASSHRTLGQGDEQYF
TRBJ2-5 TRBV27 once NA TGTGCCAGCAGTTTCATGCCAGGCGAGACCCAGTACTTC CASSFMPGETQYF
TRBJ2-3 TRBV5-1 NA TRBD1 TGCGCCAGCAGCCCGGGACAGGGAACAGATACGCAGTATTTT CASSPGQGTDTQYF
TRBJ1-1 TRBV30 NA TRBD1 TGTGCCTGGAGCCTCAGGGGGCTCACTGAAGCTTTCTTT CAWSLRGLTEAFF
TRBJ2-5 TRBV7-2 NA TRBD2 TGTGCCAGCAGCTTAGTCGGGACTAGAGGGGGTCAAGAGACCCAGTACTTC CASSLVGTRGGQETQYF
TRBJ2-1 TRBV29-1 NA NA TGCAGCGTTGAAGGGCAGGGGATCTACAATGAGCAGTTCTTC CSVEGQGIYNEQFF
TRBJ2-3 TRBV5-1 NA TRBD2 TGCGCCAGCCGGGATAGCGGGGGTTCAGATACGCAGTATTTT CASRDSGGSDTQYF
TRBJ1-5 TRBV30 NA NA TGTGCCTGGAGTGTAAGGGCCGCAGGGGGCAATCAGCCCCAGCATTTT CAWSVRAAGGNQPQHF
TRBJ1-1 TRBV19 few TRBD1 TGTGCCAGTACCGTGACAGGGGTTAACACTGAAGCTTTCTTT CASTVTGVNTEAFF
TRBJ1-2 TRBV19 NA TRBD1 TGTGCCAGTAATCCCGGGACAGCGAGCCCCTATGGCTACACCTTC CASNPGTASPYGYTF
TRBJ2-7 TRBV23-1 NA TRBD1 TGCGCCAGCAGTCATTCGGGACAGAGCTCCTACGAGCAGTACTTC CASSHSGQSSYEQYF
TRBJ2-3 TRBV3-1/TRBV3-2 NA TRBD2 TGTGCCAGCAGCGTACGTGTCCTAGCGGGGGTAAGCACAGATACGCAGTATTTT CASSVRVLAGVSTDTQYF
TRBJ1-2 TRBV11-2 few NA TGTGCCAGCAGCTCAGAGGGCAGCTATGGCTACACCTTC CASSSEGSYGYTF
TRBJ2-7 TRBV6-1 NA NA TGTGCCAGCAGTGAAGCCTCTAATGACCCGGAGGGGTTC CASSEASNDPEGF
TRBJ1-2 TRBV7-9 once NA TGTGCCAGCAGCTTAGGTCCCGGGGAGGCGGGGGGCTACACCTTC CASSLGPGEAGGYTF
TRBJ2-5 TRBV4-3 NA NA TGCGCCAGCAGCCCCGGCGGTTCGTACCAAGAGACCCAGTACTTC CASSPGGSYQETQYF
TRBJ2-2 TRBV6-2/TRBV6-3 many TRBD2 TGTGCCAGCAGTACGGGGGGGACCGGGGAGCTGTTTTTT CASSTGGTGELFF
TRBJ2-3 TRBV18 NA NA TGTGCCAGCTCTCCCCTTGGGAGTATAGCAGATACGCAGTATTTT CASSPLGSIADTQYF
TRBJ1-2 TRBV30 NA TRBD1 TGTGCCTGGAGTGTACAGGGGAACACTGGCTACACCTTC CAWSVQGNTGYTF
TRBJ1-3 TRBV10-3 NA TRBD1 TGTGCCATCAGTGGTACAGGGGGCTCTGGAAACACCATATATTTT CAISGTGGSGNTIYF
TRBJ1-4 TRBV18 NA NA TGTGCCAGCTCACCCCTACAGGGATTAGGTGAAAAACTGTTTTTT CASSPLQGLGEKLFF
TRBJ1-3 TRBV5-5 NA TRBD1 TGTGCCAGCAGCCTGACAGGGCTGAACACCATATATTTT CASSLTGLNTIYF
TRBJ1-3 TRBV2 NA TRBD1 TGTGCCAGCAGGAAGACAGGGGCTGGAAACACCATATATTTT CASRKTGAGNTIYF
TRBJ2-2 TRBV11-3 NA NA TGTGCCAGCAGCTTAGGGCAGGGAAGAGGCGCCGGGGAGCTGTTTTTT CASSLGQGRGAGELFF
TRBJ1-1 TRBV30 NA NA TGTGCCTGGAGTGTAGCTAGGGGAGCTTTCTTT CAWSVARGAFF
TRBJ1-1 TRBV7-2 NA NA TGTGCCAGCAGTCGTCAGGATAACGCTGAAGCTTTCTTT CASSRQDNAEAFF
TRBJ2-1 TRBV15 NA NA TGTGCCACCAGCAGAGAACAGGGATCCTACAATGAGCAGTTCTTC CATSREQGSYNEQFF
TRBJ2-2 TRBV6-5 once NA TGTGCCAGCAGTTACTCTCGGAACACCGGGGAGCTGTTTTTT CASSYSRNTGELFF
TRBJ2-3 TRBV3-1/TRBV3-2 once TRBD2 TGTGCCAGCAGACCAACTAGCGGGGGTAGCACAGATACGCAGTATTTT CASRPTSGGSTDTQYF
TRBJ1-2 TRBV5-4 NA NA TGTGCCAGCAGCTTAGCTCAGGGGCATGGCTACACCTTC CASSLAQGHGYTF
TRBJ1-6 TRBV6-5 NA NA TGTGCCAGCACAGAAGGGGCACCATCACCCCTCCACTTT CASTEGAPSPLHF
TRBJ1-3 TRBV5-5 NA TRBD1 TGTGCCAGCAGCTTAACAGGGGGTCAAGGAAACACCATATATTTT CASSLTGGQGNTIYF
TRBJ1-1 TRBV10-3 NA NA TGTGCCATCAGTGAGTCGGTAGGGGGTAGGGCTTTCTTT CAISESVGGRAFF
TRBJ1-2 TRBV5-8 NA TRBD1 TGTGCCAGCAGCTCGAGGACAGGGGGCGTTGGCTACACCTTC CASSSRTGGVGYTF
TRBJ1-5 TRBV6-2/TRBV6-3 NA TRBD1 TGTGCCAGCAGCCCCCGTGGACAGGGGGATCAGCCCCAGCATTTT CASSPRGQGDQPQHF
TRBJ1-2 TRBV4-2 NA NA TGTGCCAGCAGCCAAGAGGGGGGTGCGATTCTCTCCTATGGCTACACCTTC CASSQEGGAILSYGYTF
TRBJ2-7 TRBV15 NA NA TGTGCCACCAGCAGAGTCTACGGGGAGTACGAGCAGTACTTC CATSRVYGEYEQYF
TRBJ1-5 TRBV7-3 NA NA TGTGCCAGCTGTCCCTCGGGGCAGCCCCAGCATTTT CASCPSGQPQHF
TRBJ2-1 TRBV12-3/TRBV12-4 NA NA TGTGCCAGCAACCTTCGGGGATACAATGAGCAGTTCTTC CASNLRGYNEQFF
TRBJ2-7 TRBV10-3 NA NA TGTGCCATCAAGCCACAGGGAATGGGGGAGCAGTACTTC CAIKPQGMGEQYF
TRBJ2-2 TRBV6-2/TRBV6-3 NA NA TGTGCCAGCAGTTCGGCGGGGCACACCGGGGAGCTGTTTTTT CASSSAGHTGELFF
TRBJ1-5 TRBV19 once NA TGTGCCACCCAGGGGTATAGCAATCAGCCCCAGCATTTT CATQGYSNQPQHF
TRBJ1-2 TRBV7-9 once TRBD1 TGTGCCAGCAACCGACAGGGGGCTAGCTATGGCTACACCTTC CASNRQGASYGYTF
TRBJ2-7 TRBV19 once NA TGTGCCAGTAGTATTTCAATACAGGGTACGTACGAGCAGTACTTC CASSISIQGTYEQYF